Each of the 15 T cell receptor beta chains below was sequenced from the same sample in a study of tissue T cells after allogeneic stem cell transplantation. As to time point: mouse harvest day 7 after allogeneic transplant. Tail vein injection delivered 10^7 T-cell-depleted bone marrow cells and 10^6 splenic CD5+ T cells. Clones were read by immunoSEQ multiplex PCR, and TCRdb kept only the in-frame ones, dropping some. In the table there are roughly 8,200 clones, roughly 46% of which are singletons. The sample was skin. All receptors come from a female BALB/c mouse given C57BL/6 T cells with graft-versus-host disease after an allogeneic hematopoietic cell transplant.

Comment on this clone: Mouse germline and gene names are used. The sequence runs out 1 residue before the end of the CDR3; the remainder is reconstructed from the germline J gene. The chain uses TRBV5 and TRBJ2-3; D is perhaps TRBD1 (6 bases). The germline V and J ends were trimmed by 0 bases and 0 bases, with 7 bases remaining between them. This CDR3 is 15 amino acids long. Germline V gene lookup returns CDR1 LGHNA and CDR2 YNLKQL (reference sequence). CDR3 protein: CASSQERGSAETLYF. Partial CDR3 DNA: TGTGCCAGCAGCCAAGAGAGGGGGAGTGCAGAAACGCTGTAT.

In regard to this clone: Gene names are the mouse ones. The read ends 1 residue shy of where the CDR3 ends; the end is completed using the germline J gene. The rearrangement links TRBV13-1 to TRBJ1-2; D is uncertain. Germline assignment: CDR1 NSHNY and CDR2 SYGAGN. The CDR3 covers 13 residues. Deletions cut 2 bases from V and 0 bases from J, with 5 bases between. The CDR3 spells CASSEWTNSDYTF. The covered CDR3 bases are TGTGCCAGCAGTGAGTGGACAAACTCCGACTACACC.

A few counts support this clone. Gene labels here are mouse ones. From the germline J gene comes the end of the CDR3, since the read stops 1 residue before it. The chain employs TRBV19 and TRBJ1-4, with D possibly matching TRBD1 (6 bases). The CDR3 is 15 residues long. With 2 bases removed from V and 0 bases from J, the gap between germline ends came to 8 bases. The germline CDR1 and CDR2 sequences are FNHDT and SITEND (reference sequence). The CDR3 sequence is CASSMGTISNERLFF. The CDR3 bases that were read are TGTGCCAGCAGTATGGGGACAATTTCCAACGAAAGATTATTT.

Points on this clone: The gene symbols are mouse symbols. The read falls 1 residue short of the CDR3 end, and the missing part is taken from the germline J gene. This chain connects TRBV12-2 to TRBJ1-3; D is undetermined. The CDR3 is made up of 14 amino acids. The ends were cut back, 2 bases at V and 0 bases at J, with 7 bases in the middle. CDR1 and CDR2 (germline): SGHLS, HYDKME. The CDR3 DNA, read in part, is TGTGCCAGCTCTCCAGGAGGTTCTGGAAATACGCTCTAT. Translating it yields CASSPGGSGNTLY. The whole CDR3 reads CASSPGGSGNTLYF.

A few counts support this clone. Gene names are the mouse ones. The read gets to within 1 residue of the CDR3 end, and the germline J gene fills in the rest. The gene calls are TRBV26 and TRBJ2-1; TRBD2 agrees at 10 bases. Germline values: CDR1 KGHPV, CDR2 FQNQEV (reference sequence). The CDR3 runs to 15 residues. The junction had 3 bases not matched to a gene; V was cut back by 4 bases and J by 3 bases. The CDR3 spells CASSPRTGGYAEQFF. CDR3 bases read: TGTGCCAGCAGTCCACGGACTGGGGGCTATGCTGAGCAGTTC.

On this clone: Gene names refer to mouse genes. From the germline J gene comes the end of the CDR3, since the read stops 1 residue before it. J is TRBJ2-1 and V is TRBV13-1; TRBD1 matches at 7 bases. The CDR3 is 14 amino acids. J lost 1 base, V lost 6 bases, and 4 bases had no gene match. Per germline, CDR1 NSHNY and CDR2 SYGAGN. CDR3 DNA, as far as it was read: TGTGCCAGCAATCAGGGACAGAACTATGCTGAGCAGTTC. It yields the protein CASNQGQNYAEQF. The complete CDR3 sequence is CASNQGQNYAEQFF.

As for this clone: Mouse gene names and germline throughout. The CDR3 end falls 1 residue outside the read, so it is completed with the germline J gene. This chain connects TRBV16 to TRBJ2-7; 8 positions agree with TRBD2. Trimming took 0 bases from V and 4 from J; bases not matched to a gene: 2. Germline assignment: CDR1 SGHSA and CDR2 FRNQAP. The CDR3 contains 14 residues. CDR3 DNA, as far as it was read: TGTGCAAGCAGCTTAGAAACTGGGGGTTATGAACAGTAC. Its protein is CASSLETGGYEQY. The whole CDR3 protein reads CASSLETGGYEQYF. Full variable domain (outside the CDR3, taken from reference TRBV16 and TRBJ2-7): NAGVIQTPRHKVTGKGQEATLWCEPISGHSAVFWYRQTIVQGLEFLTYFRNQAPIDDSGMPKERFSAQMPNQSHSTLKIQSTQPQDSAVYLCASSLETGGYEQYFGPGTRLTVL.

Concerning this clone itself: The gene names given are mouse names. CDR3 DNA, as far as it was read: TGTGCCAGCAGTCCCCAAGGCCAAGACACCCAGTAC. It translates to CASSPQGQDTQY. The CDR3 as a whole reads CASSPQGQDTQYF. This sequence joins TRBV26 and TRBJ2-5; D is unresolved. Coverage ceases 1 residue before the CDR3 finishes, and the germline J gene fills in the end. The CDR3 contains 13 residues. The germline V and J ends were trimmed by 4 bases and 2 bases, with 7 bases remaining between them. Germline CDR1 reads KGHPV; CDR2 reads FQNQEV (reference sequence).

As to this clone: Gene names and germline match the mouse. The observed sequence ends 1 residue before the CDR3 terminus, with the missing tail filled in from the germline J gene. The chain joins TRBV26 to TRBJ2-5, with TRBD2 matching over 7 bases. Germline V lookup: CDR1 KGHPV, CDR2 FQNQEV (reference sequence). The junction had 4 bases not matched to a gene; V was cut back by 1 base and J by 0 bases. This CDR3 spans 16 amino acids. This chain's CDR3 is CASSLLLGNNQDTQYF. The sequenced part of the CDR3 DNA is TGTGCCAGCAGTCTGTTACTGGGGAATAACCAAGACACCCAGTAC.

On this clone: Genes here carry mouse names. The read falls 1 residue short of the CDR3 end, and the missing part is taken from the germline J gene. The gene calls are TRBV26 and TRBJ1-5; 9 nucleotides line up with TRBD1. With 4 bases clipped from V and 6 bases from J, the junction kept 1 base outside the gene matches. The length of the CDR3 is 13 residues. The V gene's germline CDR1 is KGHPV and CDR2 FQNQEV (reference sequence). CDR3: CASSPTGGQAPLF. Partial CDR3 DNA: TGTGCCAGCAGTCCGACAGGGGGCCAGGCTCCGCTT. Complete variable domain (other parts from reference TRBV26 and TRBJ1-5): NSKVIQTPRYLVKGQGQKAKMRCIPEKGHPVVFWYQQNKNNEFKFLINFQNQEVLQQIDMTEKRFSAECPSNSPCSLEIQSSEAGDSALYLCASSPTGGQAPLFGEGTRLSVL.

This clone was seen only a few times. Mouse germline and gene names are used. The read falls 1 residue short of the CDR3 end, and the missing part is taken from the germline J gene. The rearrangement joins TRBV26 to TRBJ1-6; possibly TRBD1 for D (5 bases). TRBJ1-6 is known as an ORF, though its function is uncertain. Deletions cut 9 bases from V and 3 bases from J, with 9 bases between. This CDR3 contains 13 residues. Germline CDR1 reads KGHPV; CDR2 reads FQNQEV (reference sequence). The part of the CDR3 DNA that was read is TGTGCCAGTTCCGACAGCTATAATTCGCCCCTCTAC. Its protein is CASSDSYNSPLY. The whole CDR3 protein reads CASSDSYNSPLYF.

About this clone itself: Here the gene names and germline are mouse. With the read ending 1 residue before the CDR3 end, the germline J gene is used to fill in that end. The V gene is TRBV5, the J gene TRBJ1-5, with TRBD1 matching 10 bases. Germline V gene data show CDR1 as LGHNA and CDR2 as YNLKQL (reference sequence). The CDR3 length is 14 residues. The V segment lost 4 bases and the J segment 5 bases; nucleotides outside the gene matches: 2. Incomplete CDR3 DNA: TGTGCCAGCAGCCTCGGGACAGGGGACCAGGCTCCGCTT. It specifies CASSLGTGDQAPL. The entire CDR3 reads CASSLGTGDQAPLF.

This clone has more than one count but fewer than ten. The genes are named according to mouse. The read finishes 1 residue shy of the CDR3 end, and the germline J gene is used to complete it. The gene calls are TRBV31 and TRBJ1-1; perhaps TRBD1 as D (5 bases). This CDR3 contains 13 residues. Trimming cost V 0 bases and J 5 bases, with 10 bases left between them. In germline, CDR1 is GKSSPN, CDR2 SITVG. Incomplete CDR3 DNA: TGTGCCTGGAGTCTACAGGCGGATACAGAAGTCTTC. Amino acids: CAWSLQADTEVF. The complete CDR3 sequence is CAWSLQADTEVFF.

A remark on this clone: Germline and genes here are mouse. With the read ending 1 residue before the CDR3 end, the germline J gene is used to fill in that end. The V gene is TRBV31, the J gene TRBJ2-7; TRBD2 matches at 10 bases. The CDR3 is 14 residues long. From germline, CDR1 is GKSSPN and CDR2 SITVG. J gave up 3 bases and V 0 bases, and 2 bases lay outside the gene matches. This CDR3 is CAWSLGLGDYEQYF. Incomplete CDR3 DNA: TGTGCCTGGAGTCTAGGACTGGGGGACTATGAACAGTAC.

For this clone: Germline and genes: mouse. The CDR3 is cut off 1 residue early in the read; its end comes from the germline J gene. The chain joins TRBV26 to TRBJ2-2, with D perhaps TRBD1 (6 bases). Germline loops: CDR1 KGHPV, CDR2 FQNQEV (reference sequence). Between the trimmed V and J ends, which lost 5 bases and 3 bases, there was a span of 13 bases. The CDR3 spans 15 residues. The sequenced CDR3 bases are TGTGCCAGCAGTTGGGACACCTGGGACACCGGGCAGCTCTAC. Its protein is CASSWDTWDTGQLY. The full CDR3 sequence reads CASSWDTWDTGQLYF.